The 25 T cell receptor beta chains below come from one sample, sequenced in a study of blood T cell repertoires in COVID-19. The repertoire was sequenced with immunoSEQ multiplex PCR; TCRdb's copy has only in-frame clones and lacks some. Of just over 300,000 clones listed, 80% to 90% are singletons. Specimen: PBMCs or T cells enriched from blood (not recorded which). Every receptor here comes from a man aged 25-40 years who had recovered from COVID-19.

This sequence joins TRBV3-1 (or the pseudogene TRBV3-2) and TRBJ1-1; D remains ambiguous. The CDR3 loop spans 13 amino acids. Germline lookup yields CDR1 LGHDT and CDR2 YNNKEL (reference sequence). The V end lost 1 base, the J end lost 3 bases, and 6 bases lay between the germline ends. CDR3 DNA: TGTGCCAGCAGCCAAGTTCCAGACACTGAAGCTTTCTTT. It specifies CASSQVPDTEAFF.

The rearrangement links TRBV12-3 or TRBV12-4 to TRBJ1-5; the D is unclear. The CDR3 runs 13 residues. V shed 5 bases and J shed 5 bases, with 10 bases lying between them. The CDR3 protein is CASSPDIYQPQHF. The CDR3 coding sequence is TGTGCCAGCAGTCCAGACATTTATCAGCCCCAGCATTTT.

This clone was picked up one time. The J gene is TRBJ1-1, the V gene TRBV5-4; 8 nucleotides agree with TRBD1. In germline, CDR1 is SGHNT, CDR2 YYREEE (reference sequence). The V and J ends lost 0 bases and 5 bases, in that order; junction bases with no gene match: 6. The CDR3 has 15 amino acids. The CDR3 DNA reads TGTGCCAGCAGCTTGGAAGTGACAGGGGAAACTGAAGCTTTCTTT. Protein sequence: CASSLEVTGETEAFF.

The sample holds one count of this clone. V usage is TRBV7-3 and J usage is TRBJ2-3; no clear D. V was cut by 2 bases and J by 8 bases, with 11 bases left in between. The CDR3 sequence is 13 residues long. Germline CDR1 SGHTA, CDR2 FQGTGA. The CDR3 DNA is TGTGCCAGCAGCTTAGCCGACTCGGGTACGCAGTATTTT. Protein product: CASSLADSGTQYF.

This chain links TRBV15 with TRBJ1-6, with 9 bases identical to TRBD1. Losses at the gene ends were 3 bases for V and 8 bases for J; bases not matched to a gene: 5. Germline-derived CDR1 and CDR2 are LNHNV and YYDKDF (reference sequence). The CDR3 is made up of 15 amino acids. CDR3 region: CATSREDRGDSPLHF. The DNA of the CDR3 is TGTGCCACCAGCAGGGAGGACAGGGGAGATTCACCCCTCCACTTT.

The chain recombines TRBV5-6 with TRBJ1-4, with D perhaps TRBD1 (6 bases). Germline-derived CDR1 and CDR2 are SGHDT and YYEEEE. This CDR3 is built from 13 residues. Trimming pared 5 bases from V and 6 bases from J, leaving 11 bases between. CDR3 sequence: CASRDYRDEKLFF. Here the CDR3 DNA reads TGTGCCAGCAGAGATTACAGGGATGAAAAACTGTTTTTT. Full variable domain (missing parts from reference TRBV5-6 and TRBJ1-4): DAGVTQSPTHLIKTRGQQVTLRCSPKSGHDTVSWYQQALGQGPQFIFQYYEEEERQRGNFPDRFSGHQFPNYSSELNVNALLLGDSALYLCASRDYRDEKLFFGSGTQLSVL.

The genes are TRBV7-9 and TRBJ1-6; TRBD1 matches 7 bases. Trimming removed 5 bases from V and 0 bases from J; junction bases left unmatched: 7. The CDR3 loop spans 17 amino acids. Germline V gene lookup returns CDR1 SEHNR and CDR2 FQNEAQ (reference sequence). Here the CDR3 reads CASSQGQPSSYNSPLHF. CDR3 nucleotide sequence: TGTGCCAGCAGCCAGGGACAGCCCAGCTCCTATAATTCACCCCTCCACTTT.

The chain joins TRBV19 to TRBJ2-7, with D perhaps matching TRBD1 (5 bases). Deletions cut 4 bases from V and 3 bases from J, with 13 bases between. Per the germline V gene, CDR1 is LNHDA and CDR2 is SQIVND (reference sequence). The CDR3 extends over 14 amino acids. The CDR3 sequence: CASSRAGLDYEQYF. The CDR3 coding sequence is TGTGCCAGTAGTAGGGCAGGGCTAGACTACGAGCAGTACTTC. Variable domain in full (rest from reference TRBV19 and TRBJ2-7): DGGITQSPKYLFRKEGQNVTLSCEQNLNHDAMYWYRQDPGQGLRLIYYSQIVNDFQKGDIAEGYSVSREKKESFPLTVTSAQKNPTAFYLCASSRAGLDYEQYFGPGTRLTVT.

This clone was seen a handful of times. The CDR3 sequence: CAWRGRDRGWDGYTF. The CDR3 DNA follows: TGTGCCTGGCGTGGCCGGGACAGGGGGTGGGATGGCTACACCTTC. The rearrangement uses TRBV30 and TRBJ1-2; 11 bases agree with TRBD1. Germline CDR1 and CDR2: GTSNPN and SVGIG (reference sequence). The CDR3 spans 15 residues. The J segment lost 6 bases and the V segment lost 5 bases, leaving 11 bases of the junction unmatched.

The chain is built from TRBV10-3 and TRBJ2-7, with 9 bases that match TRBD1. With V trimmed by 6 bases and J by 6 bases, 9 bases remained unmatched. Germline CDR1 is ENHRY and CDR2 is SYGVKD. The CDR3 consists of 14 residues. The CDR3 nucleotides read TGTGCCATCAGCCTACAGGGGGCGAGAGGCGAGCAGTACTTC. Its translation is CAISLQGARGEQYF.

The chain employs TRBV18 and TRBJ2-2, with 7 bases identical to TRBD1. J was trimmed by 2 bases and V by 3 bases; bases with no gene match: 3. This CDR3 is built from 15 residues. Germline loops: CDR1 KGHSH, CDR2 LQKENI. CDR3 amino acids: CASSPGQTNTGELFF. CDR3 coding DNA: TGTGCCAGCTCACCGGGACAGACTAACACCGGGGAGCTGTTTTTT.

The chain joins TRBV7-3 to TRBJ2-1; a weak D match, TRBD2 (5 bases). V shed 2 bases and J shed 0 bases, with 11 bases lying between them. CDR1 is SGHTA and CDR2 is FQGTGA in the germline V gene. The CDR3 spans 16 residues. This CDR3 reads CASSLWSGSSYNEQFF. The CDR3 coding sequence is TGTGCCAGCAGCTTATGGTCGGGGAGCTCCTACAATGAGCAGTTCTTC.

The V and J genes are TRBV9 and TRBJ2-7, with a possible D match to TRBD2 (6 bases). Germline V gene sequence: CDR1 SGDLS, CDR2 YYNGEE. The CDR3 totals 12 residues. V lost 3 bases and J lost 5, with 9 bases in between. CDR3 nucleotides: TGTGCCAGCAGCGGACTAGTTAACGAGCAGTACTTC. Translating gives CASSGLVNEQYF.

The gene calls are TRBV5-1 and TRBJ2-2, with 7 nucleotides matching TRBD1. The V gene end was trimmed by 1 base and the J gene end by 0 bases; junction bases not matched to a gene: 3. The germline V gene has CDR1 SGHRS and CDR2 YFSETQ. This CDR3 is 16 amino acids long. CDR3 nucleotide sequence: TGCGCCAGCAGCTTGTCGGGGACAGCGAACACCGGGGAGCTGTTTTTT. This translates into CASSLSGTANTGELFF.

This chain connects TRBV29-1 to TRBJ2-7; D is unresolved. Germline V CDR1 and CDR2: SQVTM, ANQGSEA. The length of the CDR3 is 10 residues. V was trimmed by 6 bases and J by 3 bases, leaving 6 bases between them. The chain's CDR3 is CSVAGYEQYF. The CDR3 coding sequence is TGCAGCGTGGCTGGCTACGAGCAGTACTTC.

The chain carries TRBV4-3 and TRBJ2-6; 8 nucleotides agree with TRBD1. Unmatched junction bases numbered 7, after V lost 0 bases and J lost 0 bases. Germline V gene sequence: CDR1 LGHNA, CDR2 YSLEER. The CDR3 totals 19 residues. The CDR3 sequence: CASSQEVGTGVSGANVLTF. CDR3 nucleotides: TGCGCCAGCAGCCAAGAGGTAGGGACAGGAGTCTCTGGGGCCAACGTCCTGACTTTC.

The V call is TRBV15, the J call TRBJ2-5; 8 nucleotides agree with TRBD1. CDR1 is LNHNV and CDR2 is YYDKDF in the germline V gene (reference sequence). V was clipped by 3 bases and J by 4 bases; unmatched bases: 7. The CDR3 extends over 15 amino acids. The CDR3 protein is CATSRPQGGLETQYF. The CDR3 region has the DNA TGTGCCACCAGCAGGCCACAGGGGGGTCTAGAGACCCAGTACTTC.

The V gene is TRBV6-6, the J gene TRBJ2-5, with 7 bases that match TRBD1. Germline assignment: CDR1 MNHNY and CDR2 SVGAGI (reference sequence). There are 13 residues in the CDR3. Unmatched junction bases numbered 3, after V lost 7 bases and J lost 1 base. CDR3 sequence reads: CASNGQVQETQYF. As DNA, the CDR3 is TGTGCCAGCAACGGACAGGTCCAAGAGACCCAGTACTTC.

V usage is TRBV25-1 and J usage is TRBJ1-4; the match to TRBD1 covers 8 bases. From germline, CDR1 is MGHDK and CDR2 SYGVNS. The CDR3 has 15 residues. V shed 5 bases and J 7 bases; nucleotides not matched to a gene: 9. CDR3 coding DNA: TGTGCCAGCAGTCCGCAACAGGGGGGAGGTGAAAAACTGTTTTTT. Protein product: CASSPQQGGGEKLFF.

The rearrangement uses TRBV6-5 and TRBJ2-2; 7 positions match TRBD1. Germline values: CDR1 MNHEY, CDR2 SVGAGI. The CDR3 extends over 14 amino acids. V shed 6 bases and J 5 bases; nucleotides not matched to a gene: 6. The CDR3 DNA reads TGTGCCAGCAGGCAAATGACAGGGACCGGGGAGCTGTTTTTT. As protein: CASRQMTGTGELFF.

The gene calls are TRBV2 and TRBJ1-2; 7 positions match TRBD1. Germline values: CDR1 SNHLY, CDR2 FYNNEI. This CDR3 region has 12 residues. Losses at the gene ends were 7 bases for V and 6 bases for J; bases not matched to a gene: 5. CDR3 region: CASTRDSHGYTF. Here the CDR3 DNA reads TGTGCCAGCACTCGGGACAGCCATGGCTACACCTTC. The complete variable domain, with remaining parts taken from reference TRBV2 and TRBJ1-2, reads EPEVTQTPSHQVTQMGQEVILRCVPISNHLYFYWYRQILGQKVEFLVSFYNNEISEKSEIFDDQFSVERPDGSNFTLKIRSTKLEDSAMYFCASTRDSHGYTFGSGTRLTVV.

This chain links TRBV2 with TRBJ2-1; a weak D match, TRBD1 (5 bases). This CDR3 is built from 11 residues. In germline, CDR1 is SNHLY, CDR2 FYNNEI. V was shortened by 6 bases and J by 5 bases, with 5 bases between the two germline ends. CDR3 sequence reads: CASRDNNEQFF. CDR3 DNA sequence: TGTGCCAGCAGGGACAACAATGAGCAGTTCTTC. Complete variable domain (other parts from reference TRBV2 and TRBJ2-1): EPEVTQTPSHQVTQMGQEVILRCVPISNHLYFYWYRQILGQKVEFLVSFYNNEISEKSEIFDDQFSVERPDGSNFTLKIRSTKLEDSAMYFCASRDNNEQFFGPGTRLTVL.

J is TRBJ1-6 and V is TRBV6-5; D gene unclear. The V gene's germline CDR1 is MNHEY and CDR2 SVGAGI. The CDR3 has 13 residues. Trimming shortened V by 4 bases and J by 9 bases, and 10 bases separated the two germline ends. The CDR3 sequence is CASSSGFGSPLHF. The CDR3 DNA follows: TGTGCCAGCAGTTCGGGGTTTGGTTCACCCCTCCACTTT.

CDR3 in amino acids: CASSFTQVAGELFF. CDR3 sequence (DNA): TGCGCCAGCAGTTTCACTCAGGTCGCCGGGGAGCTGTTTTTT. The chain recombines TRBV5-1 with TRBJ2-2; D remains unclear. V lost 5 bases and J 6 bases, leaving 14 bases between the germline ends. The CDR3 is 14 amino acids. Germline lookup yields CDR1 SGHRS and CDR2 YFSETQ.

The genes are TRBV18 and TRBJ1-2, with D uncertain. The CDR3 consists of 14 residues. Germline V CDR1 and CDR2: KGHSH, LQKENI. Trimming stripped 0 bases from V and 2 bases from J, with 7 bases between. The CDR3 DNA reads TGTGCCAGCTCACCACCGTCCCTAAACTATGGCTACACCTTC. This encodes CASSPPSLNYGYTF.